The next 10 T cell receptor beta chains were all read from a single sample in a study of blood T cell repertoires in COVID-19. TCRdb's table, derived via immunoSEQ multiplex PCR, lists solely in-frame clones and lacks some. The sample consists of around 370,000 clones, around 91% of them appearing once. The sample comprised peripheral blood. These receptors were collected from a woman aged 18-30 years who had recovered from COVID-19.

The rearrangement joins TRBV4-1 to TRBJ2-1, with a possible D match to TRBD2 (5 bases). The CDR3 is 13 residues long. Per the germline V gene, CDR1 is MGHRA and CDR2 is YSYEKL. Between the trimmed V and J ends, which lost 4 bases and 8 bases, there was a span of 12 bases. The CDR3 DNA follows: TGCGCCAGCAGCCCCCGGATGGGAGATGAGCAGTTCTTC. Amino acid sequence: CASSPRMGDEQFF.

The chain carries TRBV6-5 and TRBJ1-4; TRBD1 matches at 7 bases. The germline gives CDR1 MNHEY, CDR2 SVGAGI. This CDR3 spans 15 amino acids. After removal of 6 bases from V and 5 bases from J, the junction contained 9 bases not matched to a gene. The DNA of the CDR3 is TGTGCCAGCAGATTACAAGGGGGCTCAAATGAAAAACTGTTTTTT. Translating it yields CASRLQGGSNEKLFF.

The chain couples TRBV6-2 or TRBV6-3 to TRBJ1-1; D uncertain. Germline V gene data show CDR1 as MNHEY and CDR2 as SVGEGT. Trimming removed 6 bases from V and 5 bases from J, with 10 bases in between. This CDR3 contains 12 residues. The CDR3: CASSSLGTEAFF. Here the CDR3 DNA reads TGTGCCAGCAGCTCACTAGGGACTGAAGCTTTCTTT.

CDR3 nucleotide sequence: TGTGCCAGCAGCCACGGGGCAGATACGCAGTATTTT. This translates into CASSHGADTQYF. The rearrangement joins TRBV3-1 (or the pseudogene TRBV3-2) to TRBJ2-3, with a tentative D call TRBD2 (5 bases). The germline CDR1 and CDR2 sequences are LGHDT and YNNKEL (reference sequence). V shed 3 bases and J shed 4 bases, with 5 bases lying between them. The CDR3 is made up of 12 amino acids.

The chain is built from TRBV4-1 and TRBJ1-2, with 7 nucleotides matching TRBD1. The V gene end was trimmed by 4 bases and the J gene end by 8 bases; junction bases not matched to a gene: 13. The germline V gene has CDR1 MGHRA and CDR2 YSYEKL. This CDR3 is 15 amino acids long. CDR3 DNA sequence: TGCGCCAGCAGCCCGACGCCGGGACAGCCTGCAGGCTACACCTTC. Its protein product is CASSPTPGQPAGYTF.

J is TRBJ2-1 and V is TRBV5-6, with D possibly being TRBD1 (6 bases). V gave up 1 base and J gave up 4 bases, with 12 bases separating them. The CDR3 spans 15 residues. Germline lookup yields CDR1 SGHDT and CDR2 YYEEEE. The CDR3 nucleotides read TGTGCCAGCAGCTTGAGACAGGATTATTACAATGAGCAGTTCTTC. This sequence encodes CASSLRQDYYNEQFF.

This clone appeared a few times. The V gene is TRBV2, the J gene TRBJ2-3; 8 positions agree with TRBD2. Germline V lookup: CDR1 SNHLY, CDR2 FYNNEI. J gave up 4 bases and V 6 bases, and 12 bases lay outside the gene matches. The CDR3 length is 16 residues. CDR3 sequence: CASRPRTSSRPDTQYF. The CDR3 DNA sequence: TGTGCCAGCAGACCTCGGACTAGCTCCCGCCCAGATACGCAGTATTTT.

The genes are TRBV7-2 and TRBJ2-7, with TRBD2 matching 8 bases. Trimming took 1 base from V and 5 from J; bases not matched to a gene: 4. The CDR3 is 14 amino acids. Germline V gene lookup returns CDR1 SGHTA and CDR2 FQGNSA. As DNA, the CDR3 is TGTGCCAGCAGCTTAGGCGGGAGGTTGGACGAGCAGTACGTC. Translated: CASSLGGRLDEQYV.

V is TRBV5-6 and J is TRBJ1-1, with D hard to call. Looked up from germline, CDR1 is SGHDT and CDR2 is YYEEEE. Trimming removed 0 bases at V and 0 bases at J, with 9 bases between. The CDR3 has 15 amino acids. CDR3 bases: TGTGCCAGCAGCTTGGCCGGGGTGCTGAACACTGAAGCTTTCTTT. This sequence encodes CASSLAGVLNTEAFF.

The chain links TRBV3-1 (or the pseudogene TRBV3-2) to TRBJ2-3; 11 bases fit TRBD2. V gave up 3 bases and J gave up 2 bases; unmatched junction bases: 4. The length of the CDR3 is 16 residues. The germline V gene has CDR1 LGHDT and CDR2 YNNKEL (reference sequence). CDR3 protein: CASSHLAGGNTDTQYF. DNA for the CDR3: TGTGCCAGCAGCCACTTAGCGGGAGGGAACACAGATACGCAGTATTTT.